This T cell receptor (beta chain) comes out of a study of CD8 T cells in Susac syndrome. Reverse transcription of roughly 0.5 to 1 ug RNA was performed with random hexamers. TCR beta CDR3 was amplified by immunoSEQ covering 54 Vbeta and 13 Jbeta. TCRdb called the immunoSEQ multiplex PCR reads again in MiXCR, with one record for every CDR3 protein. Of 55,000 to 80,000 distinct CDR3 sequences listed, around 93% are singletons. The CDR3 has 17 residues. The germline CDR1 and CDR2 sequences are MNHEY and SVGAGI. Between the trimmed V and J ends, which lost 2 bases and 5 bases, there was a span of 21 bases. From blood CD8+ and CD4+ T cells, TCR beta sequences were generated.

The TCR sequence derives from a human donor with Susac syndrome. The chain carries TRBV6-5 and TRBJ1-1; tentatively, D is TRBD1 (5 bases). Sequencing was done on a sample of CD4+ T cells from PBMCs. CDR3 coding DNA: TGTGCCAGCAGTTACCCTGCAGGGCCCACCGCTTGGACTGAAGCTTTCTTT. Translation gives CASSYPAGPTAWTEAFF.